This is a list of T cell receptor beta chains from one sample in a study of regulatory T cells in long-lasting Graves disease. Via MiXCR, TCRdb re-called the multiplex PCR reads, giving one row per CDR3 protein. The sample has approximately 350,000 distinct CDR3 sequences, approximately 15% seen once. This same sample was also part of a study on T cells in Graves' hyperthyroidism and ophthalmopathy.

The sequences come from peripheral blood mononuclear cells (PBMCs), collected at new diagnosis, from a patient treated with antithyroid drugs. The origin of the receptors is a man aged 40-50 years with Graves disease. The CDR3 runs from the conserved cysteine through the conserved F or W.

CASSSSGLAGNEQFF	TRBV12-3/TRBV12-4	TRBJ2-1
CASSYRDSTYNSPLHF	TRBV6-2/TRBV6-3	TRBJ1-6
CAWSVLIGTDTQYF	TRBV30	TRBJ2-3
CASSSGGAGTGNTIYF	TRBV7-2	TRBJ1-3
CAISAWGVRTDTQYF	TRBV10-3	TRBJ2-3
CASSVSGGTRGYTF	TRBV2	TRBJ1-2
CASSADRGRGQPQHF	TRBV18	TRBJ1-5
CASSLEQGTRYNSPLHF	TRBV5-1	TRBJ1-6
CASSLQAAGLSEAFF	TRBV12-3/TRBV12-4	TRBJ1-1
CASRTSGSPGELFF	TRBV6-1	TRBJ2-2
CASSEARGGAYYNEQFF	TRBV2	TRBJ2-1
CASRRSGGDTGELFF	TRBV6-2/TRBV6-3	TRBJ2-2
CASSFTYRDGSYEQYF	TRBV27	TRBJ2-7
CSAGVGGNQPQHF	TRBV20-1	TRBJ1-5
CASSQQGGENIQYF	TRBV14	TRBJ2-4
CASSLAFSTDTQYF	TRBV12-3/TRBV12-4	TRBJ2-3
CSATRTGNEQFF	TRBV20-1	TRBJ2-1
CASSPNRFYGVPEAFF	TRBV12-3/TRBV12-4	TRBJ1-1
CASRVPDREEAFF	TRBV2	TRBJ1-1
CASSYTGTVTYEQYF	TRBV6-2/TRBV6-3	TRBJ2-7
CASSSNRLARNEQFF	TRBV11-2	TRBJ2-1
CASSPPSSGGEKLFF	TRBV18	TRBJ1-4
CASSGSGGGALSTGELFF	TRBV5-4	TRBJ2-2
CATSDAQGAIDTQYF	TRBV24-1	TRBJ2-3
CASRAGGRNTGELFF	TRBV19	TRBJ2-2
CASSSLVQGRMNF	TRBV27	TRBJ2-7
CASSPPGGNEQFF	TRBV18	TRBJ2-1
CASSAGTGEHQETQYF	TRBV9	TRBJ2-5
CAISEKAGGRPNYGYTF	TRBV10-3	TRBJ1-2
CASSTSGSRYGYTF	TRBV28	TRBJ1-2
CSARQVISYEQYF	TRBV20-1	TRBJ2-7
CASSSPGDRGNTEALF	TRBV28	TRBJ1-1
CSVRQGAGNTIYF	TRBV29-1	TRBJ1-3